The 8 T cell receptor beta chains reported below all come from one sample, sequenced in a study of early T cells in non-severe SARS-CoV-2 infection. TCRdb re-analysed the 5' RACE reads in MiXCR, keeping a single row per CDR3 protein. The sample shows about 80,000 distinct CDR3 sequences, about 16% of them seen only once. Source material: whole blood. These receptors came from an adult who was a healthcare worker with PCR-confirmed SARS-CoV-2 infection or an uninfected control (not recorded which).

In its sample, this clonotype was seen many times. This chain uses TRBV6-5 with TRBJ1-5; D gene uncertain. CDR1 and CDR2 from the germline V gene are MNHEY and SVGAGI. V was trimmed by 6 bases and J by 1 base, leaving 16 bases between them. The CDR3 sequence is 16 residues long. CDR3 sequence (DNA): TGTGCCAGCAGGTTCTTCTGGACGCCGAGCAATCAGCCCCAGCATTTT. It codes for CASRFFWTPSNQPQHF.

This clonotype has only a few counts. The genes are TRBV13 and TRBJ1-6, with a weak D call TRBD1 (6 bases). V dropped 7 bases and J dropped 1 base, with 11 bases sitting between them. CDR1 and CDR2 (germline): PRHDT, FYEKMQ (reference sequence). The CDR3 loop spans 15 amino acids. CDR3 region: CASNERGSYNSPLHF. The CDR3 nucleotides are TGTGCCAGCAATGAGAGGGGGTCCTATAATTCACCCCTCCACTTT.

The genes are TRBV19 and TRBJ2-1; the D is unclear. This CDR3 has 14 amino acids. Trimming left V 3 bases short and J 6 bases short, with 12 bases between. CDR1 is LNHDA, CDR2 SQIVND, per germline (reference sequence). CDR3 sequence reads: CASSMRNMVNEQFF. CDR3 DNA: TGTGCCAGTAGTATGCGGAATATGGTCAATGAGCAGTTCTTC.

This clonotype was detected a few times. The chain couples TRBV6-1 to TRBJ2-7; 8 bases align to TRBD2. V was clipped by 4 bases and J by 0 bases; unmatched bases: 8. This CDR3 comprises 16 residues. CDR1 and CDR2 from the germline V gene are MNHNS and SASEGT. CDR3: CASSAASGPPSYEQYF. The CDR3 DNA is TGTGCCAGCAGTGCCGCTAGCGGGCCACCCTCCTACGAGCAGTACTTC.

Concerning this clonotype itself: A junction boundary mismatches the germline segment, possibly from a read error. Here the CDR3 DNA reads TGCGGCGTTCTTGCCGGAATCTACGAGCAGTACTTC. Amino acid sequence: CGVLAGIYEQYF. The rearrangement joins TRBV29-1 to TRBJ2-7; no clear D gene. CDR3 length equals 12 residues. Germline V gene lookup returns CDR1 SQVTM and CDR2 ANQGSEA.

The V gene is TRBV28, the J gene TRBJ2-7; D might be TRBD1 or TRBD2, each matching 6 bases. The V gene lost 4 bases and the J gene lost 9 bases, with 22 bases spanning the gap. Per germline, CDR1 MDHEN and CDR2 SYDVKM. The CDR3 length is 15 residues. DNA of the CDR3: TGTGCCAGCAGTTCCCCGGGGGCAGTTCGGATAGGGCAGTACTTC. It translates to CASSSPGAVRIGQYF.

V usage is TRBV19 and J usage is TRBJ1-5; 9 bases map to TRBD1. V was clipped by 5 bases and J by 2 bases; unmatched bases: 1. The CDR3 totals 14 residues. Looked up from germline, CDR1 is LNHDA and CDR2 is SQIVND (reference sequence). The CDR3 sequence is CASSRQGGNQPQHF. The CDR3 nucleotides read TGTGCCAGTAGTCGACAGGGGGGCAATCAGCCCCAGCATTTT.

On this clonotype: Mismatch with germline at one junction end may stem from a read error. The V gene is TRBV7-3, the J gene TRBJ2-3; D uncertain. Germline V lookup: CDR1 SGHTA, CDR2 FQGTGA. CDR3 length: 17 amino acids. CDR3 coding DNA: TGTACCAGCAGCTTATCCCACACGACGGCTAGCACAGATACGCAGTATTTT. It specifies CTSSLSHTTASTDTQYF.